This entry lists 30 T cell receptor beta chains sequenced from one sample in a study of blood T cell repertoires in COVID-19. Profiled with immunoSEQ multiplex PCR; TCRdb holds only in-frame clones, not every one. This table holds approximately 190,000 clones, about 88% found once. Material: peripheral blood. Receptor source: a woman aged 35 to 49 who had recovered from COVID-19.

The genes are TRBV30 and TRBJ1-1, with 8 nucleotides matching TRBD1. CDR1 and CDR2 from the germline V gene are GTSNPN and SVGIG (reference sequence). J was trimmed by 4 bases and V by 0 bases; bases with no gene match: 4. This CDR3 has 14 residues. The CDR3 spells CAWSVGQGGTEAFF. Here the CDR3 DNA reads TGTGCCTGGAGTGTCGGACAGGGTGGCACTGAAGCTTTCTTT. The whole variable domain, remainder taken from reference TRBV30 and TRBJ1-1, is SQTIHQWPATLVQPVGSPLSLECTVEGTSNPNLYWYRQAAGRGLQLLFYSVGIGQISSEVPQNLSASRPQDRQFILSSKKLLLSDSGFYLCAWSVGQGGTEAFFGQGTRLTVV.

The chain uses TRBV30 and TRBJ1-2; D unresolved. The V and J ends lost 2 bases and 11 bases respectively, with 18 bases between them. CDR1 GTSNPN and CDR2 SVGIG come from the germline V gene (reference sequence). The CDR3 contains 13 residues. The CDR3 DNA reads TGTGCCTGGAGTCGAGATTGGGAGGATCGGTACACCTTC. It yields the protein CAWSRDWEDRYTF. The full variable domain, in which reference TRBV30 and TRBJ1-2 provide the parts outside the CDR3, is SQTIHQWPATLVQPVGSPLSLECTVEGTSNPNLYWYRQAAGRGLQLLFYSVGIGQISSEVPQNLSASRPQDRQFILSSKKLLLSDSGFYLCAWSRDWEDRYTFGSGTRLTVV.

This chain joins TRBV19 and TRBJ2-7; TRBD2 might be the D (6 bases). CDR3 size: 15 residues. The V gene lost 1 base and the J gene lost 1 base, with 11 bases spanning the gap. Per the germline V gene, CDR1 is LNHDA and CDR2 is SQIVND (reference sequence). CDR3 sequence reads: CASSIGGTPSYEQYF. The CDR3 DNA follows: TGTGCCAGTAGTATAGGTGGGACTCCTTCCTACGAGCAGTACTTC. The whole variable domain, filled in from reference TRBV19 and TRBJ2-7, reads DGGITQSPKYLFRKEGQNVTLSCEQNLNHDAMYWYRQDPGQGLRLIYYSQIVNDFQKGDIAEGYSVSREKKESFPLTVTSAQKNPTAFYLCASSIGGTPSYEQYFGPGTRLTVT.

This chain uses TRBV15 with TRBJ1-1; 8 nucleotides match TRBD1. CDR3 length equals 16 residues. Germline V gene data show CDR1 as LNHNV and CDR2 as YYDKDF (reference sequence). V shed 3 bases, J shed 0 bases, and the junction held 6 bases outside the gene matches. CDR3 sequence: CATSRGPGGMNTEAFF. CDR3 DNA: TGTGCCACCAGCAGGGGTCCAGGGGGCATGAACACTGAAGCTTTCTTT.

The DNA for the CDR3 is TGTGCCAGCTGCGGGCTAGCGGGAGTGACAGATACGCAGTATTTT. Translated: CASCGLAGVTDTQYF. The chain carries TRBV6-5 and TRBJ2-3; 10 bases align to TRBD2. V lost 8 bases, J lost 3 bases, and 8 bases stayed unmatched. This CDR3 spans 15 amino acids. Germline V gene sequence: CDR1 MNHEY, CDR2 SVGAGI.

The J gene is TRBJ2-7, the V gene TRBV10-2, with TRBD2 matching 9 bases. The ends lost 6 bases at V and 2 bases at J; junction bases unmatched: 8. Germline V gene data show CDR1 as WSHSY and CDR2 as SAAADI. The CDR3 is 15 residues long. The DNA of the CDR3 is TGCGCCAGCAGCGTGACTAGCGGAAGAACCTACGAGCAGTACTTC. Residues: CASSVTSGRTYEQYF.

The CDR3: CASSRGSGSGELFF. For the CDR3, the DNA is TGCGCCAGCAGCCGAGGCTCCGGGTCCGGGGAGCTGTTTTTT. This chain uses TRBV4-3 with TRBJ2-2; no firm D call. This CDR3 has 14 amino acids. Germline V CDR1 and CDR2: LGHNA, YSLEER. V lost 4 bases to trimming and J lost 6 bases, with 12 bases between them.

V and J are TRBV3-1 (or the pseudogene TRBV3-2) and TRBJ1-2, with D possibly matching TRBD1 (5 bases). This CDR3 is 13 amino acids long. Germline lookup yields CDR1 LGHDT and CDR2 YNNKEL (reference sequence). V was cut by 5 bases and J by 8 bases, with 15 bases left in between. CDR3 region: CASSEMRGYGYTF. For the CDR3, the DNA is TGTGCCAGCAGCGAAATGCGGGGCTACGGCTACACCTTC.

The chain links TRBV6-4 to TRBJ2-1; 10 nucleotides align to TRBD2. Germline lookup yields CDR1 MRHNA and CDR2 SNTAGT. The CDR3 is 15 residues long. V shed 5 bases, J shed 3 bases, and the junction held 4 bases outside the gene matches. The DNA of the CDR3 is TGTGCCAGCAGTCCGACTAGCGGGTTCTACAATGAGCAGTTCTTC. Its protein is CASSPTSGFYNEQFF.

The chain joins TRBV6-2 or TRBV6-3 to TRBJ2-3; TRBD1 agrees at 7 bases. This CDR3 comprises 16 residues. V shed 4 bases, J shed 0 bases, and the junction held 7 bases outside the gene matches. The V gene's germline CDR1 is MNHEY and CDR2 SVGEGT. The CDR3 nucleotides are TGTGCCAGCAGTTCCCCCCGGACAGGTAGCACAGATACGCAGTATTTT. Translating it yields CASSSPRTGSTDTQYF.

The chain has TRBV30 and TRBJ2-5; 8 bases match TRBD2. Germline V gene sequence: CDR1 GTSNPN, CDR2 SVGIG (reference sequence). Losses at the gene ends were 5 bases for V and 1 base for J; bases not matched to a gene: 3. The CDR3 spans 13 residues. Here the CDR3 reads CAWARGGQETQYF. The CDR3 region has the DNA TGTGCCTGGGCCCGGGGGGGCCAAGAGACCCAGTACTTC.

The chain is built from TRBV15 and TRBJ2-1; D gene unclear. Deletions cut 1 base from V and 0 bases from J, with 13 bases between. The CDR3 length is 17 residues. CDR1 is LNHNV and CDR2 is YYDKDF in the germline V gene (reference sequence). The CDR3 region is CATSRVVGWSSYNEQFF. CDR3 coding DNA: TGTGCCACCAGCAGAGTCGTCGGTTGGAGCTCCTACAATGAGCAGTTCTTC.

The V call is TRBV2, the J call TRBJ2-5; tentative D call: TRBD1 (6 bases). Trimming pared 11 bases from V and 4 bases from J, leaving 20 bases between. Germline V gene data show CDR1 as SNHLY and CDR2 as FYNNEI. This CDR3 is built from 14 residues. The CDR3 nucleotides are TGTGCCTGCGAAAGCGTCATAGGGGGAGAGACCCAGTACTTC. It encodes CACESVIGGETQYF.

This clone was seen more than once but under ten times. The gene calls are TRBV4-2 and TRBJ1-3; D is uncertain. Germline V gene sequence: CDR1 LGHNA, CDR2 YNFKEQ. Trimming cost V 0 bases and J 0 bases, with 9 bases left between them. This CDR3 is 16 amino acids long. Here the CDR3 reads CASSQDNNYSGNTIYF. The CDR3 DNA reads TGTGCCAGCAGCCAAGATAACAACTACTCTGGAAACACCATATATTTT.

This chain connects TRBV2 to TRBJ2-2; 8 nucleotides line up with TRBD2. V trimming: 5 bases; J trimming: 5 bases; junction bases outside the gene matches: 4. Germline V gene sequence: CDR1 SNHLY, CDR2 FYNNEI. This CDR3 is built from 14 residues. CDR3 in DNA: TGTGCCAGCAGTACCAGCGGGAGAACCGGGGAGCTGTTTTTT. This codes for CASSTSGRTGELFF.

The genes are TRBV27 and TRBJ2-1; TRBD2 agrees at 11 bases. The germline V gene encodes CDR1 MNHEY and CDR2 SMNVEV (reference sequence). Trimming cost V 3 bases and J 5 bases; bases outside gene matches: 9. CDR3 length equals 17 residues. CDR3 coding DNA: TGTGCCAGCAGTTTCAACCCGGGACTAGCGGAAGACAATGAGCAGTTCTTC. Protein product: CASSFNPGLAEDNEQFF.

The table lists this clone with a few counts. The chain's CDR3 is CASSLGTAPRFYEQYF. The DNA for the CDR3 is TGTGCCAGCAGCTTGGGGACAGCGCCCCGTTTTTACGAGCAGTACTTC. This chain connects TRBV5-6 to TRBJ2-7, with D possibly being TRBD1 (6 bases). The length of the CDR3 is 16 residues. Germline V CDR1 and CDR2: SGHDT, YYEEEE. V was trimmed by 0 bases and J by 4 bases, leaving 17 bases between them.

This chain joins TRBV7-9 and TRBJ2-5; maybe TRBD1 (6 bases). Trimming took off 5 bases at V and 3 bases at J, with 13 bases between the two ends. The CDR3 has 14 amino acids. Germline V gene data show CDR1 as SEHNR and CDR2 as FQNEAQ (reference sequence). CDR3 loop: CASSHRVLEETQYF. The DNA of the CDR3 is TGTGCCAGCAGCCACAGGGTCCTCGAAGAGACCCAGTACTTC.

The chain joins TRBV7-2 to TRBJ2-1; a possible D gene is TRBD1 (5 bases). The CDR3 sequence is 15 residues long. Trimming shortened V by 5 bases and J by 2 bases, and 13 bases separated the two germline ends. From germline, CDR1 is SGHTA and CDR2 FQGNSA. This chain's CDR3 is CASSNDLGAYNEQFF. CDR3 in DNA: TGTGCCAGCAGCAACGACCTAGGGGCCTACAATGAGCAGTTCTTC.

V is TRBV3-1 (or the pseudogene TRBV3-2) and J is TRBJ1-5; D is perhaps TRBD1 (5 bases). V dropped 1 base and J dropped 2 bases, with 15 bases sitting between them. Germline-derived CDR1 and CDR2 are LGHDT and YNNKEL (reference sequence). This CDR3 has 17 residues. The CDR3 region is CASSQGSGTVGNQPQHF. The CDR3 DNA sequence: TGTGCCAGCAGCCAAGGCTCCGGGACTGTCGGCAATCAGCCCCAGCATTTT.

This clone was observed once. This sequence joins TRBV27 and TRBJ2-5, with 13 bases lining up with TRBD2. Germline CDR1 is MNHEY and CDR2 is SMNVEV (reference sequence). The CDR3 has 16 residues. V gave up 5 bases and J gave up 4 bases; unmatched junction bases: 7. Written as DNA, the CDR3 is TGTGCCAGCAGTCCCCGGACTAGCGGGAGTAGAGAGACCCAGTACTTC. Amino acids: CASSPRTSGSRETQYF.

The chain employs TRBV7-9 and TRBJ2-2; 8 bases are shared with TRBD1. Germline CDR1 and CDR2: SEHNR and FQNEAQ (reference sequence). The junction had 1 base not matched to a gene; V was cut back by 1 base and J by 15 bases. CDR3 size: 11 residues. The CDR3 sequence is CASSLEDRVFF. CDR3 bases: TGTGCCAGCAGCTTAGAGGACAGGGTGTTTTTT.

This sequence joins TRBV6-1 and TRBJ2-2; the D is unclear. The CDR3 has 14 amino acids. CDR1 and CDR2 (germline): MNHNS, SASEGT. V gave up 0 bases and J gave up 4 bases, with 6 bases separating them. CDR3: CASSEAWLTGELFF. DNA for the CDR3: TGTGCCAGCAGTGAAGCGTGGCTCACCGGGGAGCTGTTTTTT.

This clone was seen once. The chain links TRBV19 to TRBJ1-2, with TRBD1 matching 9 bases. The CDR3 extends over 14 amino acids. The germline V gene encodes CDR1 LNHDA and CDR2 SQIVND (reference sequence). The V segment lost 6 bases and the J segment 6 bases; nucleotides outside the gene matches: 8. In DNA form, the CDR3 reads TGTGCCAGTAGCTACAGGGGGCGCGACGATGGCTACACCTTC. The encoded protein is CASSYRGRDDGYTF.

This clone has only one observation. The rearrangement uses TRBV19 and TRBJ2-1; tentatively, D is TRBD2 (6 bases). The CDR3 is 14 amino acids. Per the germline V gene, CDR1 is LNHDA and CDR2 is SQIVND (reference sequence). Between the trimmed V and J ends, which lost 6 bases and 7 bases, there was a span of 16 bases. Written as DNA, the CDR3 is TGTGCCAGTAGCCCGGGACTCGGACTAAATGAGCAGTTCTTC. Its protein is CASSPGLGLNEQFF.

The V gene is TRBV9, the J gene TRBJ2-7, with D hard to call. The CDR3 consists of 13 residues. Germline loops: CDR1 SGDLS, CDR2 YYNGEE. V was cut by 0 bases and J by 6 bases, with 10 bases left in between. The CDR3: CASSVGQFGEQYF. For the CDR3, the DNA is TGTGCCAGCAGCGTAGGGCAGTTTGGCGAGCAGTACTTC.

The chain uses TRBV6-5 and TRBJ1-3; D gene ambiguous. Between the trimmed V and J ends, which lost 8 bases and 0 bases, there was a span of 8 bases. The CDR3 is 13 amino acids. Germline V lookup: CDR1 MNHEY, CDR2 SVGAGI. This CDR3 is CASDWSSGNTIYF. The CDR3 DNA reads as TGTGCCAGCGACTGGAGCTCTGGAAACACCATATATTTT.

The V call is TRBV2, the J call TRBJ2-7, with 8 bases that match TRBD2. V lost 5 bases and J lost 7; bases outside the gene matches: 16. This CDR3 comprises 16 residues. Germline-derived CDR1 and CDR2 are SNHLY and FYNNEI. The CDR3 reads CASSLGSGSSYGEQYF. CDR3 sequence (DNA): TGTGCCAGCAGTCTGGGGAGCGGGAGTTCCTATGGGGAGCAGTACTTC.

This chain joins TRBV2 and TRBJ2-1, with D uncertain. Trimming stripped 3 bases from V and 0 bases from J, with 9 bases between. Per the germline V gene, CDR1 is SNHLY and CDR2 is FYNNEI. This CDR3 has 15 residues. The CDR3 sequence is CASSEPESSYNEQFF. The CDR3 coding sequence is TGTGCCAGCAGTGAGCCGGAGAGCTCCTACAATGAGCAGTTCTTC.

This clone was recorded only once. Other DNA sequences in the same sample also yield this CDR3. The chain couples TRBV11-2 to TRBJ2-3; D remains unclear. Per the germline V gene, CDR1 is SGHAT and CDR2 is FQNNGV. This CDR3 comprises 12 residues. Deletions cut 5 bases from V and 2 bases from J, with 5 bases between. CDR3: CASSPSTDTQYF. The CDR3 nucleotides read TGTGCCAGCAGCCCCTCCACAGATACGCAGTATTTT.